This T cell receptor beta chain was recovered during a study of blood T cell repertoires in COVID-19 (dated by TCRdb to 2018 to 2021). General notes on the study: Samples covering the acute and convalescent phases of COVID-19 were provided by collaborators in the United States, Italy and Spain. The samples were drawn from the first 160 participants of the ongoing ImmuneRACE study and from 950 to 1,500 subjects provided by 6 global collaborators. Subjects who had been exposed to COVID-19, were actively infected with it, or had recovered from it provided the deeply sampled blood TCRbeta repertoires that made up the dataset. The material from the prospective study consisted of cDNA or gDNA derived from T cells, B-cell-depleted T cells, or PBMCs. Where HLA class I and class II types were available, the types were taken from metadata supplied by the sample provider, not from assay-based typing. The repertoires were released in a freely available public database meant as a resource for research on the immune response to SARS-CoV-2. Sample metadata almost always included a de-identified subject ID, COVID-19 status, age in years and sex.

This clone has more than one count but fewer than ten. Which antigen it targets is not known. Per-nucleotide qualities are absent, and no much larger clonotype sits a single base away. The study at large found these results: Clinical and demographic metadata were provided uncurated, with the amount varying by source and participant.

Per the germline V gene, SGHDN is the CDR1 and FVKESK is the CDR2. The junction shows trimming of 4 bases on V and 5 bases on J, plus 11 bases between the germline ends. The CDR3 covers 13 residues, taking in both the cysteine and the phenylalanine. Only CDR3 DNA remains: 39 bases, in frame from the first base. TCRbeta CDR3 regions were amplified from genomic DNA by means of the immunoSEQ Assay, a bias-controlled multiplex PCR. The study's processing was this. Within the assay, amplification of reference gene primers was used to estimate how many nucleated cells each sample contained. To quantify the absolute abundance of each unique TCRbeta CDR3 rearrangement, sequence reads were collapsed and filtered. Productive Simpson clonality was computed per sample as the square root of Simpson's diversity index over productive rearrangements. TCRdb holds this immuneACCESS table with in-frame rearrangements only. Some clones are missing; in checked studies, unresolved V genes explain under half, and the rest has no known cause. From that table come the V and J calls and clone size; the DNA was used to work out D and trimming. This sample has over 150,000 clones in its table, and around 84% of those were observed once. The biggest ten clones account for around 2.7% of the sample.

The collaborating institutions used their own protocols to collect whole blood in K2EDTA tubes. For TCRbeta analysis, collaborator samples were shipped as frozen whole blood, as isolated PBMCs, or as DNA extracted from either sample type. Sequencing input: peripheral blood. The clonotype originates from a man aged 40-55 years with active or convalescent COVID-19. This chain is built from TRBV14 and TRBJ1-1; the D gene assignment is ambiguous. The CDR3 has the sequence CASSLLTGTEAFF. The nucleotides are TGTGCCAGCAGCCTCCTCACGGGGACTGAAGCTTTCTTT.